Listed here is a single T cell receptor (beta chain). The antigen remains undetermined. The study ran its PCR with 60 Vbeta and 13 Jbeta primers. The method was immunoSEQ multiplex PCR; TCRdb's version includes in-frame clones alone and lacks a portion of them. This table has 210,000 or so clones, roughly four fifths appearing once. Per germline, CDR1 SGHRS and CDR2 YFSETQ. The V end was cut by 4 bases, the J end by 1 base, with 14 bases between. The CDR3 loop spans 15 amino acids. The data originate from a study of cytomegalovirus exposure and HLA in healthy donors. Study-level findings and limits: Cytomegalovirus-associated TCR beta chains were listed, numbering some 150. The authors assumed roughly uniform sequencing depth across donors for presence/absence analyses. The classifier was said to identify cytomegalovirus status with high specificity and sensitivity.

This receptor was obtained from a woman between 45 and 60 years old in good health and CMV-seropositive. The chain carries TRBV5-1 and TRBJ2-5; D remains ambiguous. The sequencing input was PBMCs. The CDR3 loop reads CASSRTQQSQETQYF. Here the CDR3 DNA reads TGCGCCAGCAGCCGAACACAGCAATCCCAAGAGACCCAGTACTTC.